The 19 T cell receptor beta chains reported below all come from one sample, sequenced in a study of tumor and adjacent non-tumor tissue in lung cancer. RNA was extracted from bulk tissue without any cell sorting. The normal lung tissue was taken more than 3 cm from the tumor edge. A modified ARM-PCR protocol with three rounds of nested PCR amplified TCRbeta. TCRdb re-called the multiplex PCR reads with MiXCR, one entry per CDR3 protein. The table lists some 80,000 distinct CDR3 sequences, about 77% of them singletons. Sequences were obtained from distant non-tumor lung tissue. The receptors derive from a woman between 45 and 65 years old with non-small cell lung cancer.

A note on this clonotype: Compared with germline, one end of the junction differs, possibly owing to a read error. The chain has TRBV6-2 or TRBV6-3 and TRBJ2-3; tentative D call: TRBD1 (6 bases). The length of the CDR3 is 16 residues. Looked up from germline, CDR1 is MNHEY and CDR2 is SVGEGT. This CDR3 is CTSSWGPSGNTDPQYF. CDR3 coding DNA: TGTACCAGCAGTTGGGGGCCAAGCGGAAACACAGATCCGCAGTATTTT.

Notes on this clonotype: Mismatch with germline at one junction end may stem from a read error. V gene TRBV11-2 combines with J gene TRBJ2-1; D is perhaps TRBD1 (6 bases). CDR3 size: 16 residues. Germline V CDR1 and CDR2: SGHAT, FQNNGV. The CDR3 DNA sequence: TGTGCCAGCAGCTTAGAGGTGGGACACGGTATGAATGGGCAGTTCTTC. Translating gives CASSLEVGHGMNGQFF.

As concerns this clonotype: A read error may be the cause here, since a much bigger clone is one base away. This CDR3 is CASTSTGYSNQPQHF. CDR3 nucleotide sequence: TGTGCCAGCACTTCGACAGGTTATAGCAATCAGCCCCAGCATTTT. The chain uses TRBV25-1 and TRBJ1-5; D possibly corresponds to TRBD1 (6 bases). CDR3 size: 15 residues. Germline CDR1 reads MGHDK; CDR2 reads SYGVNS. Trimming took 7 bases from V and 0 from J, leaving 13 bases between them.

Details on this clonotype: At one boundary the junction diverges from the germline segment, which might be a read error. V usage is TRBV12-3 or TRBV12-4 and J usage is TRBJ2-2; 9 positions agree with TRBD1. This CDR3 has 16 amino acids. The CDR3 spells CACSLGTGTNTGGLFF. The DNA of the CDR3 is TGTGCCTGCAGCTTAGGGACAGGGACAAACACCGGGGGGCTGTTTTTT.

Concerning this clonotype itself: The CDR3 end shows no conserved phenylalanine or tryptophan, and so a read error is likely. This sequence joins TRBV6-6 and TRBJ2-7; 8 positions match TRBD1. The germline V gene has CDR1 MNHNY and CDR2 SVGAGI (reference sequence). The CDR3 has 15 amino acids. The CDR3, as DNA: TGTGCCAACAGTTCCGCCAGGACAGGGTTGTATGAGCAGTACCTC. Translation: CANSSARTGLYEQYL.

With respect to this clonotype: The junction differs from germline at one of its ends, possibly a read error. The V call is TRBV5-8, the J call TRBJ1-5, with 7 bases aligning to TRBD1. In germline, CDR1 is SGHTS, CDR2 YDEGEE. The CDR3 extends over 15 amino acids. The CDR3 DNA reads TGTGTCAGCTTCGCAGGGGGTATTAGCAATCTACCCCAGCATTTT. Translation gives CVSFAGGISNLPQHF.

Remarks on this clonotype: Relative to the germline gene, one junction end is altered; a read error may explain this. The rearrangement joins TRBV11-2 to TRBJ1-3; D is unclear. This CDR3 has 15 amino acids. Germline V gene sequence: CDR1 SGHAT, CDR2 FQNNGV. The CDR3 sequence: CGSSAAMNSGNTIYF. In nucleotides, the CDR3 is TGTGGCAGCAGCGCAGCCATGAACTCTGGGAACACCATATATTTT. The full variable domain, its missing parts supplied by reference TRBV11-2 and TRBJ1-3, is EAGVAQSPRYKIIEKRQSVAFWCNPISGHATLYWYQQILGQGPKLLIQFQNNGVVDDSQLPKDRFSAERLKGVDSTLKIQPAKLEDSAVYLCGSSAAMNSGNTIYFGEGSWLTVV.

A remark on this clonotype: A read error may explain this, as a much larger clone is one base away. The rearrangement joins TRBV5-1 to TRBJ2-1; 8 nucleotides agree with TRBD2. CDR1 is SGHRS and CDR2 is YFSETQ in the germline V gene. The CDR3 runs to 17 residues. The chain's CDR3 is CAISSYTPSGPHNEQFF. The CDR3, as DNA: TGCGCCATCAGCTCCTACACCCCTAGCGGGCCCCACAATGAGCAGTTCTTC. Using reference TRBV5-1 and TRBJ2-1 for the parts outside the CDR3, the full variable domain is KAGVTQTPRYLIKTRGQQVTLSCSPISGHRSVSWYQQTPGQGLQFLFEYFSETQRNKGNFPGRFSGRQFSNSRSEMNVSTLELGDSALYLCAISSYTPSGPHNEQFFGPGTRLTVL.

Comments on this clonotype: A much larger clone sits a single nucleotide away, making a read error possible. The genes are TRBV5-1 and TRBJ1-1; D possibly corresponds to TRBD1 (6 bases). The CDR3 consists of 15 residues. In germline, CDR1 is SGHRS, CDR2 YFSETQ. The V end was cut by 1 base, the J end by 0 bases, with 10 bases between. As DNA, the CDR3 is TGCGCCAGCAGCTTGCGGGGACAAGTGAACACTGAAGCTTTCTTT. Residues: CASSLRGQVNTEAFF.

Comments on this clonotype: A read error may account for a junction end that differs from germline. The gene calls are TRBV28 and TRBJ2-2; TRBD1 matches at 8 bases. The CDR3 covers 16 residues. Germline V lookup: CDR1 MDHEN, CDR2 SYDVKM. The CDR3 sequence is CASCLETGAVTGELFF. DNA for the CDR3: TGTGCCAGCTGTTTAGAGACAGGGGCGGTCACCGGGGAGCTGTTTTTT.

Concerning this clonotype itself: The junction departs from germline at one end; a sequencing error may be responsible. This CDR3 reads CSEGQVGRTETQYF. The DNA of the CDR3 is TGCAGCGAGGGACAGGTCGGCCGCACAGAAACGCAGTATTTT. This chain links TRBV20-1 with TRBJ2-3; 8 bases agree with TRBD1. Germline lookup yields CDR1 DFQATT and CDR2 SNEGSKA (reference sequence). This CDR3 comprises 14 residues.

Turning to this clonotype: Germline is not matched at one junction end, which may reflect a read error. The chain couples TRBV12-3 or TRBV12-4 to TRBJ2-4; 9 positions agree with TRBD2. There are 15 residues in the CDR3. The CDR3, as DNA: TGTTCCAGCAGTTTCTGGCGGGAGGGCCGGGACATTCAGTATTTC. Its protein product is CSSSFWREGRDIQYF.

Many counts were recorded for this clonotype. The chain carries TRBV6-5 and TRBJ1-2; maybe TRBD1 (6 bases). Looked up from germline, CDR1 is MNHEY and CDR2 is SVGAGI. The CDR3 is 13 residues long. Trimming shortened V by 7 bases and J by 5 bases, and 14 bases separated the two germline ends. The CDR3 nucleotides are TGTGCCAGCACCCCCGGGGGCGGATATGGCTACACCTTC. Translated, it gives CASTPGGGYGYTF.

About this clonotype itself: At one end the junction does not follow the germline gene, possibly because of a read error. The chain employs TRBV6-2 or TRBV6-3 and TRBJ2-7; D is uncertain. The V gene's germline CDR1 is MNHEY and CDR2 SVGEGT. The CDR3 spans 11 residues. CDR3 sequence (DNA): TGTGCCAGGAGTTACGGAGACGAGGAGTACTTC. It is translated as CARSYGDEEYF.

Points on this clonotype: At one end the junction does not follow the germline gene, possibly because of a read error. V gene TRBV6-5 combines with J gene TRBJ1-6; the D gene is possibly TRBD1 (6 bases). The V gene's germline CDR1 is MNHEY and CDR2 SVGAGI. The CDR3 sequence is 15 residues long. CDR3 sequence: CTSSYTTGHNSPLHF. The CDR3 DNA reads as TGTACCAGCAGTTACACGACAGGACATAACTCACCCCTCCACTTT.

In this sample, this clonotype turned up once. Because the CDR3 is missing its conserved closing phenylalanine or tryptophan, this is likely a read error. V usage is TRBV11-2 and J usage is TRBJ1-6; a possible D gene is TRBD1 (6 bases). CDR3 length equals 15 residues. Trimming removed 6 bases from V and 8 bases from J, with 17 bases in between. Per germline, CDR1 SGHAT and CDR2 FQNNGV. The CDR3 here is CASSQDGGPYSPLHI. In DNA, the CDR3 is TGTGCCAGCAGTCAGGACGGGGGCCCCTATTCACCCCTCCACATT.

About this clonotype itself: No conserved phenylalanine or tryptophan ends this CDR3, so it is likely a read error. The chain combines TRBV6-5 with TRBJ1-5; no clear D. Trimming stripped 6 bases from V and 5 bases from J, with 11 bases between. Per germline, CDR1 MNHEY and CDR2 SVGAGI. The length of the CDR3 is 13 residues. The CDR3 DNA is TGTGCCAGCAGCCCCTACAGTGATCAGCCCCAGCATCGT. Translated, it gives CASSPYSDQPQHR.

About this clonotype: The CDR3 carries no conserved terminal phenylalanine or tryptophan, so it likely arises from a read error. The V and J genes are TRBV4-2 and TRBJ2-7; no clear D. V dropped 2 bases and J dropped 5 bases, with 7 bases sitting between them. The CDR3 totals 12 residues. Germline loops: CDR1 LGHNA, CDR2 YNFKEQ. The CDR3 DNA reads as TGTGCCAGCAGCCAACAAGACGACGAGCAGTACTTA. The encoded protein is CASSQQDDEQYL.

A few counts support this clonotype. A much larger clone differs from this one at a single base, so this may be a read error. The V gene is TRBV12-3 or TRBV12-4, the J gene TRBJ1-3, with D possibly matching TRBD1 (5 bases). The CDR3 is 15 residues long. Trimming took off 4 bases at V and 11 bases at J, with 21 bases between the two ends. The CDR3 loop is CASSSRRGQRDAIYF. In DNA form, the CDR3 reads TGTGCCAGCAGTTCCCGGAGAGGGCAAAGGGACGCCATATATTTT.